Below are 29 T cell receptor beta chains sequenced from a single sample in a study of blood T cell repertoires in COVID-19. Repertoires were generated with immunoSEQ multiplex PCR, while TCRdb's copy carries only in-frame clones and drops some. The sample consists of 110,000 to 150,000 clones, about 79% of them appearing once. The sequenced sample consisted of peripheral blood. The receptors were sampled from a man aged 55-75 years with active or convalescent COVID-19.

This sequence joins TRBV6-2 or TRBV6-3 and TRBJ2-3; 13 bases match TRBD2. CDR3 length equals 17 residues. The ends lost 2 bases at V and 2 bases at J; junction bases unmatched: 4. Per the germline V gene, CDR1 is MNHEY and CDR2 is SVGEGT. The CDR3 here is CASSYGGTSGNTDTQYF. The CDR3 region has the DNA TGTGCCAGCAGTTACGGAGGGACTAGCGGGAACACAGATACGCAGTATTTT.

The CDR3 DNA reads TGTGCCTGGAGTTCGGGGAACTCTGGAAACACCATATATTTT. Translation gives CAWSSGNSGNTIYF. V gene TRBV30 combines with J gene TRBJ1-3; no clear D gene. V was cut by 2 bases and J by 0 bases, with 8 bases left in between. The CDR3 runs to 14 residues. Germline assignment: CDR1 GTSNPN and CDR2 SVGIG (reference sequence).

The count of this clone is one. The chain links TRBV25-1 to TRBJ2-2, with a possible D match to TRBD1 (5 bases). This CDR3 spans 13 amino acids. The germline V gene has CDR1 MGHDK and CDR2 SYGVNS. Trimming cost V 2 bases and J 6 bases, with 7 bases left between them. CDR3 residues: CASSEQGPGELFF. The DNA for the CDR3 is TGTGCCAGCAGTGAACAGGGCCCCGGGGAGCTGTTTTTT.

This clone was found once. The chain combines TRBV27 with TRBJ2-3, with 8 positions matching TRBD1. CDR1 is MNHEY, CDR2 SMNVEV, per germline (reference sequence). The CDR3 length is 14 residues. The V gene end was trimmed by 4 bases and the J gene end by 9 bases; junction bases not matched to a gene: 9. This chain's CDR3 is CASSSGADRDTQYF. The CDR3 DNA sequence: TGTGCCAGCAGTTCCGGTGCGGACAGGGACACGCAGTATTTT.

This clone came up once. The rearrangement joins TRBV6-6 to TRBJ1-1, with TRBD1 identical over 7 bases. The ends lost 7 bases at V and 5 bases at J; junction bases unmatched: 10. This CDR3 is built from 14 residues. Germline CDR1 reads MNHNY; CDR2 reads SVGAGI (reference sequence). CDR3 nucleotide sequence: TGTGCCAGCAAGAAACAGGGGTTTGATACTGAAGCTTTCTTT. Protein sequence: CASKKQGFDTEAFF.

The J gene is TRBJ1-1, the V gene TRBV10-3; the D gene is possibly TRBD1 (6 bases). This CDR3 contains 14 residues. CDR1 is ENHRY and CDR2 is SYGVKD in the germline V gene. Trimming took 10 bases from V and 4 from J, leaving 19 bases between them. DNA for the CDR3: TGTGCCACCCAAAAGGACAGTAAGTTCACTGAAGCTTTCTTT. As protein: CATQKDSKFTEAFF.

The chain joins TRBV24-1 to TRBJ2-1; possible D gene TRBD2, 5 bases. The CDR3 covers 15 residues. Germline CDR1 reads KGHDR; CDR2 reads SFDVKD. V lost 3 bases to trimming and J lost 6 bases, with 14 bases between them. In DNA form, the CDR3 reads TGTGCCACCAGTGATCCCGGTAGCGCGGGCAATGAGCAGTTCTTC. Protein: CATSDPGSAGNEQFF.

J is TRBJ1-2 and V is TRBV6-6, with D possibly matching TRBD1 (5 bases). Trimming shortened V by 2 bases and J by 7 bases, and 17 bases separated the two germline ends. The CDR3 runs to 15 residues. The germline V gene has CDR1 MNHNY and CDR2 SVGAGI (reference sequence). The chain's CDR3 is CASSYQRGRAGGYTF. The CDR3, as DNA: TGTGCCAGCAGTTACCAGCGGGGCAGGGCTGGTGGCTACACCTTC.

In its sample, this clone was seen once. The J gene is TRBJ1-3, the V gene TRBV2, with D unresolved. The germline CDR1 and CDR2 sequences are SNHLY and FYNNEI. V lost 11 bases, J lost 3 bases, and 20 bases lay in between. The CDR3 sequence is 15 residues long. The CDR3 spells CASFPGPRGGNTIYF. In nucleotides, the CDR3 is TGTGCCTCATTCCCTGGGCCTCGGGGTGGAAACACCATATATTTT. Full variable domain (missing parts from reference TRBV2 and TRBJ1-3): EPEVTQTPSHQVTQMGQEVILRCVPISNHLYFYWYRQILGQKVEFLVSFYNNEISEKSEIFDDQFSVERPDGSNFTLKIRSTKLEDSAMYFCASFPGPRGGNTIYFGEGSWLTVV.

V is TRBV7-8 and J is TRBJ1-2, with 7 bases matching TRBD1. Per germline, CDR1 SGHVS and CDR2 FQNEAQ. The V and J ends lost 3 bases and 0 bases, in that order; junction bases with no gene match: 7. The CDR3 spans 16 residues. CDR3 in amino acids: CASSFRDSIANYGYTF. The CDR3 DNA follows: TGTGCCAGCAGCTTCCGGGACAGTATAGCTAACTATGGCTACACCTTC.

V usage is TRBV5-6 and J usage is TRBJ1-2; TRBD1 aligns across 12 bases. V shed 1 base, J shed 7 bases, and the junction held 5 bases outside the gene matches. CDR3 length: 15 amino acids. Germline V gene sequence: CDR1 SGHDT, CDR2 YYEEEE. The DNA of the CDR3 is TGTGCCAGCAGCTTGAGGGGACAGGGGGCTATTGGCTACACCTTC. Residues: CASSLRGQGAIGYTF.

The V call is TRBV4-3, the J call TRBJ1-1; D may be TRBD1 (6 bases). The CDR3 loop spans 12 amino acids. Between the trimmed V and J ends, which lost 3 bases and 4 bases, there was a span of 6 bases. Per the germline V gene, CDR1 is LGHNA and CDR2 is YSLEER. The CDR3 DNA reads TGCGCCAGCAGCCAGGGGGCCACTGAAGCTTTCTTT. This translates into CASSQGATEAFF.

This chain joins TRBV28 and TRBJ1-1; perhaps TRBD1 as D (5 bases). The length of the CDR3 is 17 residues. Trimming took off 6 bases at V and 1 base at J, with 21 bases between the two ends. CDR1 and CDR2 (germline): MDHEN, SYDVKM. CDR3 bases: TGTGCCAGCAGCCCTTCGATCCGTCGACAGTGGAACACTGAAGCTTTCTTT. Translating it yields CASSPSIRRQWNTEAFF. The entire variable domain, with the rest obtained from reference TRBV28 and TRBJ1-1, is as follows: DVKVTQSSRYLVKRTGEKVFLECVQDMDHENMFWYRQDPGLGLRLIYFSYDVKMKEKGDIPEGYSVSREKKERFSLILESASTNQTSMYLCASSPSIRRQWNTEAFFGQGTRLTVV.

V gene TRBV2 combines with J gene TRBJ1-2; 11 nucleotides align to TRBD1. CDR1 SNHLY and CDR2 FYNNEI come from the germline V gene. The CDR3 totals 14 residues. Losses at the gene ends were 5 bases for V and 8 bases for J; bases not matched to a gene: 7. The CDR3 spells CASSTDRGRNGYTF. DNA for the CDR3: TGTGCCAGCAGTACGGACAGGGGGCGAAACGGCTACACCTTC.

The V call is TRBV11-3, the J call TRBJ2-7; D is unresolved. V shed 1 base and J shed 6 bases, with 10 bases lying between them. The CDR3 is 13 amino acids. Per the germline V gene, CDR1 is SGHNT and CDR2 is YENEEA. CDR3 DNA sequence: TGTGCCAGCAGCTTAGTGTCGTCGGGCGAGCAGTACGTC. Translating gives CASSLVSSGEQYV.

This clone was counted a single time. The chain is built from TRBV5-4 and TRBJ1-5; 7 nucleotides line up with TRBD1. Germline-derived CDR1 and CDR2 are SGHNT and YYREEE (reference sequence). V shed 2 bases and J 0 bases; nucleotides not matched to a gene: 5. This CDR3 spans 16 amino acids. CDR3 loop: CASSFTGTVSNQPQHF. In nucleotides, the CDR3 is TGTGCCAGCAGCTTTACCGGGACAGTTAGCAATCAGCCCCAGCATTTT. Full variable domain (rest looked up from reference TRBV5-4 and TRBJ1-5): ETGVTQSPTHLIKTRGQQVTLRCSSQSGHNTVSWYQQALGQGPQFIFQYYREEENGRGNFPPRFSGLQFPNYSSELNVNALELDDSALYLCASSFTGTVSNQPQHFGDGTRLSIL.

The rearrangement links TRBV4-3 to TRBJ1-3, with 7 bases aligning to TRBD1. The CDR3 spans 15 residues. With 3 bases clipped from V and 2 bases from J, the junction kept 4 bases outside the gene matches. CDR1 and CDR2 (germline): LGHNA, YSLEER. The CDR3 protein is CASSQAGQPGNTIYF. CDR3 coding DNA: TGCGCCAGCAGCCAGGCGGGACAGCCTGGAAACACCATATATTTT.

The chain uses TRBV19 and TRBJ2-1; 13 bases fit TRBD2. The germline gives CDR1 LNHDA, CDR2 SQIVND (reference sequence). The trim removed 6 bases at V and 7 bases at J, leaving 3 bases unmatched. The CDR3 spans 14 residues. The CDR3 bases are TGTGCCAGTAGGCGACTAGCGGGAGGAAATGAGCAGTTCTTC. Its protein is CASRRLAGGNEQFF.

The genes are TRBV6-2 or TRBV6-3 and TRBJ1-5; D gene unclear. V dropped 2 bases and J dropped 0 bases, with 14 bases sitting between them. The length of the CDR3 is 17 residues. Germline V lookup: CDR1 MNHEY, CDR2 SVGEGT. The CDR3 DNA sequence: TGTGCCAGCAGTTACGAGAGGGCAGCAAATAGCAATCAGCCCCAGCATTTT. Translated: CASSYERAANSNQPQHF.

The gene calls are TRBV4-1 and TRBJ1-1; the D gene is possibly TRBD1 (6 bases). Trimming left V 0 bases short and J 10 bases short, with 24 bases between. Germline values: CDR1 MGHRA, CDR2 YSYEKL. The CDR3 totals 17 residues. The CDR3 DNA reads as TGCGCCAGCAGCCAAGAGCGGCGGGGGGGCCTAACCTTCGGAGCTTTCTTT. This translates into CASSQERRGGLTFGAFF.

The chain carries TRBV20-1 and TRBJ2-3; TRBD2 matches 12 bases. The V and J ends lost 3 bases and 6 bases, in that order; junction bases with no gene match: 7. The V gene's germline CDR1 is DFQATT and CDR2 SNEGSKA (reference sequence). There are 15 residues in the CDR3. CDR3 nucleotide sequence: TGCAGTGCTAGTTGGACTAGCGGGATCCAGGATACGCAGTATTTT. The encoded protein is CSASWTSGIQDTQYF.

This clone was picked up a small number of times. The chain couples TRBV7-9 to TRBJ2-2; D possibly corresponds to TRBD2 (6 bases). Germline V gene data show CDR1 as SEHNR and CDR2 as FQNEAQ (reference sequence). The V end lost 2 bases, the J end lost 7 bases, and 8 bases lay between the germline ends. The CDR3 extends over 13 amino acids. CDR3 sequence (DNA): TGTGCCAGCAGCTTAAGGAGGGGCGGGGAGCTGTTTTTT. As protein: CASSLRRGGELFF.

The gene calls are TRBV6-5 and TRBJ1-2; TRBD1 matches 8 bases. Germline trimming cut 4 bases from V and 2 bases from J; bases unmatched to any gene: 9. The CDR3 totals 16 residues. Germline V lookup: CDR1 MNHEY, CDR2 SVGAGI. The CDR3 DNA reads as TGTGCCAGCAGTTCAATCCGGACAGGGCTGAACTATGGCTACACCTTC. As protein: CASSSIRTGLNYGYTF.

The chain links TRBV9 to TRBJ2-1; maybe TRBD1 (5 bases). The germline V and J ends were trimmed by 3 bases and 5 bases, with 9 bases remaining between them. This CDR3 has 13 residues. Germline V lookup: CDR1 SGDLS, CDR2 YYNGEE. CDR3: CASSAQGNNEQFF. CDR3 coding DNA: TGTGCCAGCAGCGCTCAGGGTAACAATGAGCAGTTCTTC.

This clone occurred once. One end of the junction is discordant with germline, which a read error may explain. The chain combines TRBV7-7 with TRBJ1-6, with D tentatively TRBD1 (6 bases). Germline values: CDR1 SSHAT, CDR2 FNYEAQ (reference sequence). The CDR3 extends over 15 amino acids. This chain's CDR3 is CASSLNPGAESPLHF. CDR3 sequence (DNA): TGTGCTAGCAGCTTAAACCCAGGGGCTGAATCACCCCTCCACTTT.

This clone was observed once. V usage is TRBV7-9 and J usage is TRBJ2-7; the D is unclear. V was pared by 6 bases and J by 4 bases, with 10 bases between. From germline, CDR1 is SEHNR and CDR2 FQNEAQ (reference sequence). This CDR3 has 12 amino acids. The CDR3 DNA reads TGTGCCAGCAGTAGTTCGGTTTACGAGCAGTACTTC. This codes for CASSSSVYEQYF.

V is TRBV25-1 and J is TRBJ1-5; D not resolved. Germline V gene lookup returns CDR1 MGHDK and CDR2 SYGVNS. CDR3 length: 15 residues. Trimming shortened V by 5 bases and J by 4 bases, and 15 bases separated the two germline ends. DNA for the CDR3: TGTGCCAGCAGTAAATCGGGGTCTGGGAATCAGCCCCAGCATTTT. Protein: CASSKSGSGNQPQHF.

The chain recombines TRBV11-3 with TRBJ1-4, with TRBD1 matching over 9 bases. The CDR3 has 14 residues. With 5 bases clipped from V and 7 bases from J, the junction kept 5 bases outside the gene matches. CDR1 SGHNT and CDR2 YENEEA come from the germline V gene. Here the CDR3 DNA reads TGTGCCAGCAGCCACCGACAGGGGGTTGAAAAACTGTTTTTT. This sequence encodes CASSHRQGVEKLFF.

This chain joins TRBV27 and TRBJ1-2, with D hard to call. V dropped 7 bases and J dropped 0 bases, with 9 bases sitting between them. Germline V CDR1 and CDR2: MNHEY, SMNVEV (reference sequence). The length of the CDR3 is 13 residues. Here the CDR3 DNA reads TGTGCCAGCAAACGGGGAGCTAACTATGGCTACACCTTC. It yields the protein CASKRGANYGYTF.